This is a list of T cell receptor beta chains from one sample in a study of neurological immune-mediated disorders. TCRdb fed the 5' RACE reads into MiXCR, producing one record per CDR3 protein. This sample carries tens of thousands of distinct CDR3 sequences, approximately 6.2% of them seen once, and the ten largest clones take 35% to 55%. The specimen was CD8+ T cells from blood. The receptor set was obtained from a man between 18 and 35 years old in good health. Both conserved end residues are trimmed from each CDR3. Rows give clone size only sometimes, using once, few, many, or a class for an expanded clone.

TRBV5-1	many	TRBJ2-1	ASSWSSGGSYNEQF
TRBV29-1	many	TRBJ2-1	SVVPGTQAAEQF
TRBV27	many	TRBJ2-2	ASSYHSTGELF
TRBV27	many	TRBJ2-3	ASSRQWGSTDTQY
TRBV20-1	many	TRBJ2-7	SAPRGYEQY
TRBV20-1	many	TRBJ1-5	SATDRTAWAINQPQH
TRBV6-5	many	TRBJ1-3	ASSRASGNTIY
TRBV27	many	TRBJ1-1	ASSAYRGRMNTEAF
TRBV13	-	TRBJ2-7	ASSGGSQYEQY
TRBV7-2	many	TRBJ2-7	ASSLAPMGGGSYEQY
TRBV7-9	many	TRBJ1-1	ASSSELNTEAF
TRBV19	-	TRBJ2-6	ASSSGANVLT
TRBV29-1	many	TRBJ1-2	SVEDLTGGYYGYT
TRBV5-1	many	TRBJ2-1	ASSPAGPGSSGPNEQF
TRBV29-1	many	TRBJ2-7	SVEEQGTYEQY
TRBV4-2	many	TRBJ1-2	ASSQGTGAYGYT
TRBV7-9	many	TRBJ1-2	ASSFITAVKTNYGYT
TRBV7-9	many	TRBJ2-7	ASSQSGYSYEQY
TRBV7-9	many	TRBJ2-1	ASSLVYNEQF
TRBV24-1	medium-sized	TRBJ1-1	ATRSGTGNTEAF
TRBV6-6	many	TRBJ1-2	ASSYGLGSGYT
TRBV9	many	TRBJ1-2	ASSPLTGKDYGYT
TRBV7-2	many	TRBJ1-2	ASSPMGTHYGYT
TRBV20-1	large	TRBJ2-1	SAPTSVEYNEQF
TRBV14	many	TRBJ1-1	ASSKGGRTEAF
TRBV2	many	TRBJ1-2	ARRSGGYGYT
TRBV5-1	many	TRBJ2-3	ASSRDRGTDTQY
TRBV19	many	TRBJ1-5	ASSVGRGNQPQH
TRBV4-1	many	TRBJ1-2	ASSLRQGSNYGYT
TRBV6-5	many	TRBJ2-7	ASSQDRNLRAVLRAGPLGEQY
TRBV12-3/TRBV12-4	many	TRBJ2-2	ASSLAGGLGELF
TRBV20-1	many	TRBJ1-1	SAYRDSEAF
TRBV19	many	TRBJ1-6	ASSPRDAYNSPLH
TRBV5-1	-	TRBJ1-2	ASSLAGTDGYT
TRBV5-6	many	TRBJ1-1	ASGGTRNTEAF
TRBV27	many	TRBJ2-2	ASRLGGSGELF
TRBV29-1	many	TRBJ2-1	SVEGANPSSNEQF
TRBV6-6	many	TRBJ1-3	ASSDPGEGGNTIY
TRBV6-5	many	TRBJ1-1	ASSYGQGSTEAF
TRBV9	many	TRBJ2-7	ASSVEVAGGRGEQY
TRBV5-1	many	TRBJ1-4	ASSLLGYPATNEKLF
TRBV19	many	TRBJ2-2	ASTIGQGIGTGELF
TRBV6-2/TRBV6-3	many	TRBJ1-5	ASSYSGASNQPQH
TRBV19	many	TRBJ1-1	ASSIDLGHRVEAF
TRBV24-1	many	TRBJ2-5	ATSGGQGETQY
TRBV9	many	TRBJ2-2	ASSVGRRSTGELF
TRBV7-9	many	TRBJ2-7	ASSLNSEQY
TRBV20-1	many	TRBJ2-4	SARGEGLVDIQY
TRBV7-8	many	TRBJ2-7	ASVPEASYEQY
TRBV11-2	many	TRBJ1-6	ASSLGWDPSSPLH
TRBV5-1	many	TRBJ2-4	ASSWRQGTKNIQY
TRBV5-1	many	TRBJ1-6	ASSLAEIGDSPLH
TRBV9	many	TRBJ2-7	ASSVAAGDYEQY
TRBV6-4	many	TRBJ2-2	ASSPWGTNTGELF